This T cell receptor beta chain was profiled in a study of identical twins. cDNA molecules carried unique molecular identifiers, and template switching added a universal primer site. TCRdb processed the 5' RACE reads anew with MiXCR; each CDR3 protein has one entry. The sample yields approximately 690,000 distinct CDR3 sequences, 5.5% to 6.5% seen once. Healthy Caucasian individuals made up all the donors. Study outcomes and limitations: Out-of-frame beta chain sequences displayed weaker excess sharing between twins.

With 7 bases removed from V and 1 base from J, the gap between germline ends came to 10 bases. The CDR3 has 14 amino acids. This clonotype was counted at least ten times. Its antigen remains unidentified. This TCR was recovered from a man between 18 and 29 years old in good health. Input material: naive T cells sorted from blood. This chain connects TRBV12-3 or TRBV12-4 to TRBJ1-4; D is ambiguous. The CDR3 region has the DNA TGTGCCAGCACCGTCGGGCAAACTAATGAAAAACTGTTTTTT. It yields the protein CASTVGQTNEKLFF.